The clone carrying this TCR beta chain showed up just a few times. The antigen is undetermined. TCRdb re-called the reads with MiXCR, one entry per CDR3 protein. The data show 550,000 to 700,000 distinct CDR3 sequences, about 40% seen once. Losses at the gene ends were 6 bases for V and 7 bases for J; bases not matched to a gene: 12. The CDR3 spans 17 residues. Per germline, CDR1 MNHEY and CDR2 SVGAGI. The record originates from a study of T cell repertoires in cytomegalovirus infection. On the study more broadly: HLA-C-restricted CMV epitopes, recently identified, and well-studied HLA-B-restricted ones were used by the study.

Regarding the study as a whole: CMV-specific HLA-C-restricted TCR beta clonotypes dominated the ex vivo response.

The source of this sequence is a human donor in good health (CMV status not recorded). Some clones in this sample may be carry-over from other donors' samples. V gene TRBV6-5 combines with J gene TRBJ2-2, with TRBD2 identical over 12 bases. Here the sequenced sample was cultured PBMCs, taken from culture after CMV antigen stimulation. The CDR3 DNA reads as TGTGCCAGCAGGGAACTTCTAGCGGGGGGGCTGGACGGGGAGCTGTTTTTT. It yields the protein CASRELLAGGLDGELFF.